This TCR beta chain was sequenced for a study of shared clonotypes between healthy human individuals (dated by TCRdb to the early 2020s). With regard to the full study: Two women and a few men aged 18 to 49 years were included in the cohort. To estimate repertoire size and how much clonotypes are shared between individuals, the study performed deep sequencing of blood TCR repertoires from a handful of healthy adults. Per donor, leukapheresis produced somewhere between about 0.8 and 9 billion PBMCs. For each donor, CD4 naive and CD4 memory were each given three plates, CD8 naive was given two plates, and CD8 memory was given one plate. Libraries were prepared and TCR repertoires were sequenced by different laboratories using diverse techniques, in order to increase sequencing depth and limit assay-specific biases.

Using the deep immunoSEQ assay, TCR CDR3 regions were amplified from genomic DNA by multiplex PCR. Extracted genomic DNA from each cell subset was distributed evenly across all wells of several immunoSEQ 96-well plates, and each plate was treated as a replicate. For sorted subsets, each replicate PCR was loaded with around 220 ng genomic DNA, equivalent to 30,000 or so T cell genomes. Purified libraries were measured with a Qubit 3.0 fluorometer, size-checked on a Bioanalyzer 2100, and measured again with the KAPA Library Quantification kit. A separate single-read 150-cycle Illumina NextSeq 550 flow cell was used to sequence each immunoSEQ 96-well plate. In the source study's methods: The immunoSEQ output contained only junctional sequences without quality scores, so filtering could not match that applied to full-length reads. To assign V/J genes and CDR3, sequences were annotated against IMGT germline references using PyIR, a Python wrapper for IgBLAST v1.9. Reads with weak V/J assignments (E-value above 1e-6), missing CDR3, stop codons, out-of-frame junctions, or ambiguous translated residues were removed. V3J clonotypes were defined as sequences sharing an identical inferred V gene, J gene, and CDR3 amino acid sequence. To compute the percentage overlap between repertoires, the number of shared unique clonotypes was divided by the size of the smaller repertoire. Three approaches were used to assess repertoire richness: RTK rarefaction, the Chao1 estimator, and Recon v2.1 estimates of unobserved clonotypes. For all TCRbeta clonotypes obtained by the gDNA method from a few donors, generation probabilities were computed with OLGA. TCRdb stores this immuneACCESS table with in-frame sequences only. Part of the clones is absent; in the studies checked, under half of the shortfall reflects unresolved V genes, and no reason is known for the rest. V and J calls and clone size follow that table, whereas D and trimming were derived from the DNA. For this sample there are millions of clones; 85% to 95% appear just once. Around 1.7% of the sample is held by the ten biggest clonotypes.

Here is what the overall study found, with its caveats: Sampling was limited to blood, and TCR repertoires in tissue likely differ from TCR repertoires in blood. Sharing across a few donors was observed for about 5% of naive CD4, 3% to 3.5% of naive CD8, 2% to 2.5% of memory CD4, and around 0.4% of memory CD8 clonotypes. Pairwise subsampling indicated that sequencing depth was expected to affect the degree of clonotype sharing among donors. Compared with non-shared clonotypes, clonotypes shared by all four sorted-subset donors had higher generation probabilities. Incomplete sequencing was indicated by rarefaction of sorted-subset datasets, despite the large sequencing depth. Because the study included only a small number of donors, the genetic and exposure-history diversity represented was limited. Naive subsets generally had larger estimated clonotype richness than memory subsets.

For the CD8 naive samples, CD45RO-negative cells were positively selected for CCR7, yielding a CD45RA+CCR7+ population from which TemRA cells were excluded. The donors were healthy, HIV-negative adults who had no recently reported acute infections or vaccinations. All donors were Caucasian adults living in Nashville, Tennessee, USA. Blood was obtained by leukapheresis, after which PBMCs were separated by Ficoll-Histopaque density gradient centrifugation and cryopreserved in liquid nitrogen vapor phase. Analytical flow cytometry was used to check the purity and quantity of every magnetically sorted T cell population. From each sorted fraction, genomic DNA was isolated and quantified by UV absorbance on a Nanodrop 2000c. A distance of 12 bases separates the germline ends of V and J, which lose 4 bases and 3 bases respectively. From cysteine to phenylalanine, the CDR3 is 14 amino acids long. Kept here is only the CDR3 DNA, which spans 42 bases and is read in frame from base 1. CDR1 and CDR2 were assigned from the germline V gene (reference sequence) as MNHEY and SMNVEV.

This clone was recorded once. Its specific antigen is unknown. There are no base qualities to consult, and no much larger clone falls within one base. The chain uses TRBV27 and TRBJ1-2, with TRBD1 tentatively as D gene (5 bases match). This sequence was found in a young man in good health. Some clones in this sample may be carry-over from other donors' samples. Sample: naive CD8+ T cells from PBMCs. This specimen's cell subset or site label, interpreted: CD45RA+CCR7+. The CDR3 here reads CASSYPGSYYGYTF. The bases read TGTGCCAGCAGTTATCCAGGGAGCTACTATGGCTACACCTTC.